This T cell receptor (beta chain) came from a study of T cell responses to AZD1222 COVID-19 vaccine. Assay used: immunoSEQ multiplex PCR; TCRdb lists only in-frame clones, some missing. The repertoire includes about 97,000 clones, more than 75% of them detected once, and 10% to 13% sits in the top ten. Trimming stripped 5 bases from V and 4 bases from J, with 8 bases between. Germline CDR1 reads SGHTA; CDR2 reads FQGTGA. CDR3 length: 13 amino acids. As to this clone: The antigen is unknown.

Study results and caveats: Sampling that yielded the repertoires occurred only after the peak T cell response. Clonal diversity may have been underestimated in mostly white British donors. Spike-wide vaccine-associated CD4 TCRs dominated at 160-218 and 743-854.

The sample consisted of peripheral blood, taken 28 days after the second AZD1222 dose. The chain is built from TRBV7-3 and TRBJ2-2; D ambiguous. This TCR was sampled from an adult who received the AZD1222 COVID-19 vaccine. The CDR3 is CASSQAGTGELFF. CDR3 nucleotides: TGTGCCAGCAGCCAAGCTGGCACCGGGGAGCTGTTTTTT. The full variable domain, with the rest looked up from reference TRBV7-3 and TRBJ2-2, is GAGVSQTPSNKVTEKGKYVELRCDPISGHTALYWYRQSLGQGPEFLIYFQGTGAADDSGLPNDRFFAVRPEGSVSTLKIQRTERGDSAVYLCASSQAGTGELFFGEGSRLTVL.